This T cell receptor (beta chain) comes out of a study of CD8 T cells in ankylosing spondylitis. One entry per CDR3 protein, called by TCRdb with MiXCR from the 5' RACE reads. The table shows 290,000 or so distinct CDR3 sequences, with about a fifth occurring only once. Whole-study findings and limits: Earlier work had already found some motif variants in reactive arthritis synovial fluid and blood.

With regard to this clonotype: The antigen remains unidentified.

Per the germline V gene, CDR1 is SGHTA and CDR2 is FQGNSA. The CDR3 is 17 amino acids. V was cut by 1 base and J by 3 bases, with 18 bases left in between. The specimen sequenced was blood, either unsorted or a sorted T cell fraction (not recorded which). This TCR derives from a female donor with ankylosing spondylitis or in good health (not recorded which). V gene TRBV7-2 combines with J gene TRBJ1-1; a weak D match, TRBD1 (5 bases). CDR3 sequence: CASSLVLSRGGDTEAFF. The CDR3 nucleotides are TGTGCCAGCAGCTTAGTCTTGTCCCGGGGGGGGGACACTGAAGCTTTCTTT.